This T cell receptor beta chain was captured in a study of graft-versus-host responses after intestinal transplantation. About the research overall: The whole recipient group had anti-thymocyte globulin induction followed by tacrolimus and steroids for about three years. Whole-study findings and limits: Patients with graft-donor T cell macrochimerism had high graft-versus-host to host-versus-graft clonal ratios in allografts.

Here immunoSEQ multiplex PCR was the method, and the copy in TCRdb shows in-frame clones only, minus some. In the table there are tens of thousands of clones, over 85% of which are singletons. Germline-derived CDR1 and CDR2 are SEHNR and FQNEAQ (reference sequence). CDR3 size: 13 residues. The ends were cut back, 2 bases at V and 2 bases at J, with 6 bases in the middle. As to this clone: As yet, its antigen is unknown.

V gene TRBV7-9 combines with J gene TRBJ2-5, with unresolved D. The sequence derives from a human patient who received an intestinal transplant, so some T cells may come from the graft donor. The material was PBMCs, obtained more than 750 days after a first intestinal transplant, on the day of a second. This chain's CDR3 is CASSLLDQETQYF. CDR3 nucleotides: TGTGCCAGCAGCTTACTTGATCAAGAGACCCAGTACTTC.